The T cell receptor beta chain under discussion was sequenced for a study of neurological immune-mediated disorders. Time point here: longitudinal time-point 3. This clonotype turned up a few times. TCRdb used MiXCR to reprocess the 5' RACE reads, holding one entry per CDR3 protein. Of roughly 100,000 distinct CDR3 sequences listed, roughly a tenth are singletons. V was clipped by 0 bases and J by 7 bases, with 25 bases between them. Germline CDR1 is DFQATT and CDR2 is SNEGSKA (reference sequence). The CDR3 runs 19 residues. The chain couples TRBV20-1 to TRBJ1-6; a weak D match, TRBD1 (5 bases). The sequenced sample was PBMCs. The sequence was obtained from a female donor with HTLV-1-associated myelopathy (HAM/TSP). In nucleotides, the CDR3 is TGCAGTGCTAGAGATCCCGCAGGGCGATACGCGACCTCCAATTCACCCCTCCACTTT. This gives the protein CSARDPAGRYATSNSPLHF.